This TCR beta chain was observed in a study of T-cell reconstitution after alpha-beta-depleted transplantation in children. Regarding the study as a whole: Some patients' high day-60 TCRbeta diversity was attributed to recipient cells surviving conditioning. Several hundred expanded graft clones reportedly supplied alpha-beta T cells about two months after transplant. T-cell counts and diversity were attributed mostly to newly produced T cells one year after transplant.

Preparation of the TCRbeta library involved a method that used unique molecular identifiers. Via MiXCR, TCRdb re-called the PCR reads, giving one row per CDR3 protein. The table has about 200,000 distinct CDR3 sequences, approximately 17% seen once. The V gene lost 5 bases and the J gene lost 2 bases, with 16 bases spanning the gap. The CDR3 sequence is 15 residues long. Per germline, CDR1 MNHEY and CDR2 SVGEGT. This clonotype was recorded a few times. Its cognate antigen is unknown. This specimen consisted of PBMCs, mostly from graft donor cells, obtained 360 days after TCRalphabeta/CD19-depleted stem cell transplant. This TCR was sampled from a male patient between 2 and 10 years old who had a stem cell transplant for acute lymphoblastic leukemia, so the T cells may come from the graft donor. The chain links TRBV6-2 or TRBV6-3 to TRBJ2-7; D is unclear. The CDR3 loop is CASSRDRALAYEQYF. The CDR3 DNA reads as TGTGCCAGCAGTCGCGACCGGGCGCTTGCCTACGAGCAGTACTTC.